The 13 T cell receptor beta chains presented below share a single source sample, sequenced in a study of blood T cell repertoires in COVID-19. Clones were sequenced by immunoSEQ multiplex PCR, and TCRdb holds only the in-frame ones, with some missing. This sample carries about 130,000 clones, roughly three quarters of them seen once, and the ten largest clones take approximately 2%. Material for sequencing was peripheral blood. The receptors were gathered from a woman in her seventies with acute or convalescent COVID-19.

To note about this clone: The same CDR3 arises from other DNA sequences in this sample as well. The gene calls are TRBV24-1 and TRBJ2-3; 7 bases are shared with TRBD2. Germline V gene data show CDR1 as KGHDR and CDR2 as SFDVKD. The V segment lost 3 bases and the J segment 0 bases; nucleotides outside the gene matches: 2. The CDR3 contains 15 residues. CDR3 sequence: CATSDPGGSTDTQYF. In nucleotides, the CDR3 is TGTGCCACCAGTGATCCGGGAGGTAGCACAGATACGCAGTATTTT.

In its sample, this clone was seen a few times. The chain recombines TRBV6-6 with TRBJ1-5; 9 bases fit TRBD1. Germline values: CDR1 MNHNY, CDR2 SVGAGI (reference sequence). Trimming removed 6 bases from V and 10 bases from J; junction bases left unmatched: 7. The CDR3 contains 13 residues. CDR3 in amino acids: CASSWDRVKPQHF. Here the CDR3 DNA reads TGTGCCAGCAGCTGGGACAGGGTGAAACCCCAGCATTTT.

This clone was detected once. This chain uses TRBV28 with TRBJ1-6, with 7 nucleotides matching TRBD1. This CDR3 has 17 residues. The trim removed 6 bases at V and 0 bases at J, leaving 8 bases unmatched. The germline CDR1 and CDR2 sequences are MDHEN and SYDVKM. Written as DNA, the CDR3 is TGTGCCAGCAGAACCCTGACAGGGTCCTCCTATAATTCACCCCTCCACTTT. Amino acid sequence: CASRTLTGSSYNSPLHF.

The rearrangement links TRBV5-4 to TRBJ2-7; 9 bases align to TRBD1. The CDR3 is made up of 13 amino acids. J gave up 8 bases and V 3 bases, and 6 bases lay outside the gene matches. CDR1 and CDR2 from the germline V gene are SGHNT and YYREEE (reference sequence). The chain's CDR3 is CASSSGQGFQQYF. In DNA form, the CDR3 reads TGTGCCAGCAGCTCGGGACAGGGTTTCCAGCAGTACTTC.

Ten or more counts support this clone. V is TRBV7-2 and J is TRBJ2-1, with 12 bases fitting TRBD2. The CDR3 has 12 residues. J lost 14 bases, V lost 5 bases, and 4 bases had no gene match. Germline CDR1 SGHTA, CDR2 FQGNSA. CDR3 sequence reads: CASSLTSGRKFF. DNA for the CDR3: TGTGCCAGCAGCCTTACTAGCGGGAGGAAGTTCTTC.

V gene TRBV7-9 combines with J gene TRBJ2-1; 8 bases map to TRBD1. In germline, CDR1 is SEHNR, CDR2 FQNEAQ (reference sequence). The CDR3 runs to 16 residues. The ends lost 2 bases at V and 7 bases at J; junction bases unmatched: 10. CDR3 protein: CASSLFPRGRWNEQFF. In DNA, the CDR3 is TGTGCCAGCAGCTTATTCCCCAGGGGGCGTTGGAATGAGCAGTTCTTC.

This clone was counted only a few times. The chain couples TRBV7-9 to TRBJ2-2; tentatively, D is TRBD2 (7 bases). Trimming cost V 8 bases and J 2 bases, with 12 bases left between them. Germline CDR1 reads SEHNR; CDR2 reads FQNEAQ (reference sequence). This CDR3 spans 14 amino acids. The DNA of the CDR3 is TGTGCCAGCGGCGCGGGGGCAAACACCGGGGAGCTGTTTTTT. Protein product: CASGAGANTGELFF.

The chain recombines TRBV9 with TRBJ1-1, with D unclear. Germline V CDR1 and CDR2: SGDLS, YYNGEE. V shed 4 bases and J shed 1 base, with 8 bases lying between them. CDR3 length equals 13 residues. This CDR3 is CASSQQANTEAFF. The CDR3, as DNA: TGTGCCAGCAGCCAGCAGGCGAACACTGAAGCTTTCTTT.

V is TRBV28 and J is TRBJ1-1; D unclear. With 2 bases removed from V and 4 bases from J, the gap between germline ends came to 11 bases. The germline gives CDR1 MDHEN, CDR2 SYDVKM. This CDR3 has 14 amino acids. The CDR3 region is CASSLGVSGTEAFF. The DNA of the CDR3 is TGTGCCAGCAGTTTAGGGGTAAGCGGCACTGAAGCTTTCTTT.

V usage is TRBV27 and J usage is TRBJ2-3; tentatively, D is TRBD2 (6 bases). The germline V gene encodes CDR1 MNHEY and CDR2 SMNVEV (reference sequence). Deletions cut 7 bases from V and 5 bases from J, with 19 bases between. The CDR3 length is 15 residues. The CDR3 region is CASTRDGGPGDTQYF. DNA for the CDR3: TGTGCCAGCACCAGGGATGGAGGGCCCGGAGATACGCAGTATTTT.

CDR3 bases: TGTGCCAGCACCCCGGACAGGGGGCGAGGGGAGACCCAGTACTTC. Protein product: CASTPDRGRGETQYF. The rearrangement links TRBV7-8 to TRBJ2-5, with 11 bases matching TRBD1. There are 15 residues in the CDR3. CDR1 is SGHVS and CDR2 is FQNEAQ in the germline V gene. The J segment lost 5 bases and the V segment lost 7 bases, leaving 9 bases of the junction unmatched.

The CDR3 spells CASSELTSTGGLRKGSNEQFF. In DNA, the CDR3 is TGCGCCAGCAGTGAGTTAACAAGTACAGGGGGATTGAGGAAGGGGAGCAATGAGCAGTTCTTC. The V gene is TRBV10-2, the J gene TRBJ2-1, with 8 bases lining up with TRBD1. After removal of 1 base from V and 6 bases from J, the junction contained 23 bases not matched to a gene. This CDR3 is 21 amino acids long. Germline loops: CDR1 WSHSY, CDR2 SAAADI.

This rearrangement joins TRBV15 to TRBJ2-2, with 8 positions matching TRBD1. The trim removed 3 bases at V and 0 bases at J, leaving 0 bases unmatched. Germline V lookup: CDR1 LNHNV, CDR2 YYDKDF (reference sequence). The CDR3 sequence is 15 residues long. The CDR3 sequence is CATSRDRANTGELFF. The CDR3 nucleotides are TGTGCCACCAGCAGGGACAGGGCGAACACCGGGGAGCTGTTTTTT.